The clone carrying this T cell receptor (beta chain) was seen once. The data derive from a study of OX40 agonist ivuxolimab in advanced cancers. Measured with immunoSEQ multiplex PCR; TCRdb has only the in-frame clones, and not every one. The sample contains about 21,000 clones, around 85% of which appear only once. V was shortened by 0 bases and J by 0 bases, with 6 bases between the two germline ends. The germline gives CDR1 MNHNS, CDR2 SASEGT. This CDR3 region has 15 residues. The clonotype was recovered from an adult with an advanced solid tumor such as melanoma, head and neck, liver or kidney cancer. The V and J genes are TRBV6-1 and TRBJ2-1; D possibly corresponds to TRBD2 (6 bases). Source: CD4+ or CD8+ T cells sorted from blood, taken in a trial of the OX40 agonist ivuxolimab. The CDR3 nucleotides are TGTGCCAGCAGTGAAGCGGGAGGCTCCTACAATGAGCAGTTCTTC. Its protein is CASSEAGGSYNEQFF.